These 8 T cell receptor beta chains were sequenced from one sample in a study of blood T cell repertoires in COVID-19. The protocol was immunoSEQ multiplex PCR, while the TCRdb copy is restricted to in-frame clones and leaves out a portion. The table includes fewer than 400,000 clones, 85% to 90% detected once. Sequences were obtained from PBMCs or T cells enriched from blood (not recorded which). The receptors originated from a woman aged 30 to 39 who had recovered from COVID-19.

The rearrangement uses TRBV5-1 and TRBJ1-1; no clear D. CDR3 length: 16 residues. CDR1 is SGHRS and CDR2 is YFSETQ in the germline V gene. Between the trimmed V and J ends, which lost 4 bases and 0 bases, there was a span of 16 bases. The CDR3 protein is CASSRGWGAMNTEAFF. In nucleotides, the CDR3 is TGCGCCAGCAGCCGTGGTTGGGGAGCCATGAACACTGAAGCTTTCTTT.

The CDR3 nucleotides read TGTGCCAGCAGCCAAGGTCCGGACGGGGGGGCCGTTTTGCAGTTCTTC. It yields the protein CASSQGPDGGAVLQFF. The chain combines TRBV4-2 with TRBJ2-1, with TRBD2 matching 8 bases. In germline, CDR1 is LGHNA, CDR2 YNFKEQ. V trimming: 1 base; J trimming: 12 bases; junction bases outside the gene matches: 14. The CDR3 has 16 amino acids.

V and J are TRBV27 and TRBJ1-2, with D possibly TRBD1 on 5 matching bases. Germline-derived CDR1 and CDR2 are MNHEY and SMNVEV (reference sequence). Between the trimmed V and J ends, which lost 1 base and 8 bases, there was a span of 11 bases. This CDR3 contains 13 residues. As DNA, the CDR3 is TGTGCCAGCAGTTTATGGGGAGGGGACGGCTACACCTTC. Amino acids: CASSLWGGDGYTF.

The chain is built from TRBV5-1 and TRBJ2-3; no reliable D call. V lost 3 bases to trimming and J lost 2 bases, with 10 bases between them. The CDR3 totals 14 residues. Germline V gene lookup returns CDR1 SGHRS and CDR2 YFSETQ. CDR3 nucleotides: TGCGCCAGCAGCTCTCCCTCGTCCACAGATACGCAGTATTTT. This sequence encodes CASSSPSSTDTQYF.

Turning to this clone: This sample includes further DNA sequences coding for the same CDR3. The V gene is TRBV19, the J gene TRBJ2-7; 7 bases agree with TRBD1. CDR1 is LNHDA, CDR2 SQIVND, per germline (reference sequence). V lost 2 bases, J lost 3 bases, and 4 bases stayed unmatched. The CDR3 has 14 residues. The CDR3 DNA is TGTGCCAGTAGTATACTTCCAGGGGGCTACGAGCAGTACTTC. Encoded protein: CASSILPGGYEQYF.

The chain joins TRBV27 to TRBJ1-4; D may be TRBD1 (5 bases). Trimming took off 6 bases at V and 8 bases at J, with 25 bases between the two ends. There are 17 residues in the CDR3. CDR1 and CDR2 (germline): MNHEY, SMNVEV (reference sequence). The CDR3 spells CASRQPPTGRVGEKLFF. CDR3 sequence (DNA): TGTGCCAGCAGACAACCGCCCACGGGCAGGGTCGGAGAAAAACTGTTTTTT.

The rearrangement uses TRBV6-5 and TRBJ1-5, with 7 bases matching TRBD1. CDR3 length equals 15 residues. Germline V gene lookup returns CDR1 MNHEY and CDR2 SVGAGI. The trim removed 6 bases at V and 5 bases at J, leaving 10 bases unmatched. CDR3 region: CASSLNRGSDQPQHF. CDR3 coding DNA: TGTGCCAGCAGCTTAAACAGGGGCAGCGATCAGCCCCAGCATTTT.

The V gene is TRBV19, the J gene TRBJ1-5; possible D gene TRBD1, 6 bases. Germline V gives CDR1 LNHDA, CDR2 SQIVND (reference sequence). The V end was cut by 7 bases, the J end by 3 bases, with 13 bases between. The CDR3 consists of 14 residues. CDR3 DNA sequence: TGTGCCAGTAACTTCCGACAGGTCAATCAGCCCCAGCATTTT. It yields the protein CASNFRQVNQPQHF.